This T cell receptor (beta chain) emerged from a study of T cells after posttransplantation cyclophosphamide. General study findings and limits: Blood and skin or GI T cell repertoires showed limited TRB overlap. After PTCy, TRB diversity resembled that of CNI/methotrexate controls. Later post-transplant blood repertoires were often dominated by donor CD8+ memory clones.

As to this clone: The target antigen is unknown.

Sequencing was performed with immunoSEQ multiplex PCR; in TCRdb, only in-frame clones are kept and a portion is missing. The top ten hold more than 8% of the sample, which has about 18,000 clones, roughly 80% seen once. The related graft donor's blood sample was taken on the day of bone marrow donation. The sample comprised memory CD4+ T cells sorted from blood. The clonotype comes from a man aged 30 to 39 in good health and a related stem cell transplant donor.

The CDR3 coding sequence is TGTGCCAGTAGTCTGGGGGCAGGGGCAAATAATTCACCCCTCCACTTT. Its protein is CASSLGAGANNSPLHF. The chain couples TRBV19 to TRBJ1-6; a possible D gene is TRBD1 (6 bases). CDR3 length: 16 residues. Germline loops: CDR1 LNHDA, CDR2 SQIVND (reference sequence). The V gene lost 5 bases and the J gene lost 5 bases, with 16 bases spanning the gap. The whole variable domain, filled in from reference TRBV19 and TRBJ1-6, reads DGGITQSPKYLFRKEGQNVTLSCEQNLNHDAMYWYRQDPGQGLRLIYYSQIVNDFQKGDIAEGYSVSREKKESFPLTVTSAQKNPTAFYLCASSLGAGANNSPLHFGNGTRLTVT.